The 5 T cell receptor beta chains listed next were all sequenced from one sample in a study of T cell responses to AZD1222 COVID-19 vaccine. Sequenced by immunoSEQ multiplex PCR; TCRdb stores in-frame clones only, minus some. This sample yields about 160,000 clones, of which roughly 94% are seen a single time; around 1.3% belongs to the top ten. The specimen was peripheral blood, collected on day 0 of AZD1222 vaccination. The receptors derive from an adult in good health.

V gene TRBV12-5 combines with J gene TRBJ2-2; TRBD2 is a possible D gene (5 bases). CDR1 is LGHNT, CDR2 FRNRAP, per germline. V lost 3 bases and J 3 bases, leaving 11 bases between the germline ends. The CDR3 has 15 amino acids. CDR3 amino acids: CASGLGNGDTGELFF. CDR3 DNA sequence: TGTGCTAGTGGTTTAGGGAACGGGGACACCGGGGAGCTGTTTTTT.

The chain employs TRBV2 and TRBJ1-5, with a tentative D call TRBD1 (5 bases). Germline assignment: CDR1 SNHLY and CDR2 FYNNEI. With 2 bases removed from V and 2 bases from J, the gap between germline ends came to 16 bases. The CDR3 has 17 residues. The CDR3 nucleotides are TGTGCCAGCAGTGAAACTTGGGGCAGCGGAGGCAATCAGCCCCAGCATTTT. It encodes CASSETWGSGGNQPQHF. The whole variable domain, remainder taken from reference TRBV2 and TRBJ1-5, is EPEVTQTPSHQVTQMGQEVILRCVPISNHLYFYWYRQILGQKVEFLVSFYNNEISEKSEIFDDQFSVERPDGSNFTLKIRSTKLEDSAMYFCASSETWGSGGNQPQHFGDGTRLSIL.

V and J are TRBV28 and TRBJ2-3; the D gene could be TRBD1 or TRBD2 (5 bases each). The CDR3 runs to 13 residues. With 8 bases removed from V and 5 bases from J, the gap between germline ends came to 14 bases. The germline CDR1 and CDR2 sequences are MDHEN and SYDVKM. For the CDR3, the DNA is TGTGCCAGCGGCCCCGGGACCGTAGATACGCAGTATTTT. The encoded protein is CASGPGTVDTQYF.

This chain connects TRBV19 to TRBJ1-2, with TRBD1 as a possible D gene (5 bases). V lost 3 bases to trimming and J lost 4 bases, with 9 bases between them. There are 13 residues in the CDR3. Germline lookup yields CDR1 LNHDA and CDR2 SQIVND (reference sequence). CDR3 region: CASSMGRTYGYTF. DNA for the CDR3: TGTGCCAGTAGTATGGGGCGGACCTATGGCTACACCTTC.

The chain employs TRBV28 and TRBJ1-6; D unclear. Deletions cut 5 bases from V and 8 bases from J, with 10 bases between. CDR1 MDHEN and CDR2 SYDVKM come from the germline V gene. CDR3 length equals 13 residues. DNA of the CDR3: TGTGCCAGCAGTCAATTCTCTGATTCACCCCTCCACTTT. Its translation is CASSQFSDSPLHF.